Each of the 29 T cell receptor beta chains below was sequenced from the same sample in a study of blood T cells in healthy people across ages. Then a second PCR, running about 6 to 11 cycles, was carried out with a sample-barcoded 5' primer and a J-beta primer mix. Using its own MiXCR run on the 5' RACE reads, TCRdb lists one record per CDR3 protein. The sample holds hundreds of thousands of distinct CDR3 sequences, roughly 50% seen once. Sequencing was done on a sample of blood. All receptors derive from a man of 80 years or more in good health.

This chain's CDR3 is CASSRPNQNTEAFF. In DNA form, the CDR3 reads TGCGCCAGCAGCCGACCAAATCAGAACACTGAAGCTTTCTTT. This chain connects TRBV4-1 to TRBJ1-1, with D unclear. Germline V gene data show CDR1 as MGHRA and CDR2 as YSYEKL. The ends were cut back, 4 bases at V and 1 base at J, with 10 bases in the middle. This CDR3 is 14 amino acids long.

V usage is TRBV12-3 or TRBV12-4 and J usage is TRBJ2-1, with D perhaps matching TRBD1 (6 bases). CDR3 length: 11 residues. Trimming cost V 8 bases and J 8 bases, with 10 bases left between them. The DNA of the CDR3 is TGTGCCAGCTTCAGGGGCTATGAGCAGTTCTTC. As protein: CASFRGYEQFF.

This chain connects TRBV2 to TRBJ2-4; 11 bases are shared with TRBD2. Trimming at V came to 6 bases and at J to 13 bases, leaving 14 bases not matched to a gene. CDR1 is SNHLY, CDR2 FYNNEI, per germline. CDR3 length: 15 residues. The CDR3 here is CASRGTSGSSYGQYF. The CDR3 nucleotides are TGTGCCAGCAGGGGGACTAGCGGAAGCAGCTACGGGCAGTACTTC.

V is TRBV7-2 and J is TRBJ2-3; 9 bases are shared with TRBD1. CDR1 is SGHTA, CDR2 FQGNSA, per germline. This CDR3 is 16 amino acids long. The junction had 5 bases not matched to a gene; V was cut back by 0 bases and J by 4 bases. The CDR3 sequence is CASSLAGTGLADTQYF. As DNA, the CDR3 is TGTGCCAGCAGCTTAGCTGGGACAGGGCTGGCAGATACGCAGTATTTT.

The gene calls are TRBV20-1 and TRBJ2-3, with D unclear. Germline V gene sequence: CDR1 DFQATT, CDR2 SNEGSKA (reference sequence). The CDR3 runs 14 residues. The V gene lost 3 bases and the J gene lost 4 bases, with 14 bases spanning the gap. The CDR3 here is CSARDPVVSDTQYF. The DNA of the CDR3 is TGCAGTGCTAGGGACCCAGTGGTATCAGATACGCAGTATTTT.

V is TRBV7-9 and J is TRBJ2-5; tentative D call: TRBD2 (6 bases). The CDR3 has 15 residues. From germline, CDR1 is SEHNR and CDR2 FQNEAQ (reference sequence). Trimming left V 5 bases short and J 5 bases short, with 18 bases between. CDR3 nucleotides: TGTGCCAGCAGCGTACTTCCGGGAGAGGGTGAGACCCAGTACTTC. It translates to CASSVLPGEGETQYF.

The J gene is TRBJ2-1, the V gene TRBV3-1, with D perhaps matching TRBD1 or TRBD2 (5 bases each). The CDR3 has 12 amino acids. The germline V and J ends were trimmed by 3 bases and 9 bases, with 9 bases remaining between them. Germline CDR1 is LGHDT and CDR2 is YNNKEL (reference sequence). The CDR3 sequence is CASSHSGGEQFF. The CDR3 DNA sequence: TGTGCCAGCAGCCATAGTGGGGGTGAGCAGTTCTTC.

V is TRBV6-5 and J is TRBJ2-1; 9 bases line up with TRBD2. J lost 7 bases, V lost 4 bases, and 11 bases had no gene match. The CDR3 covers 16 residues. Germline V gene sequence: CDR1 MNHEY, CDR2 SVGAGI. DNA for the CDR3: TGTGCCAGCAGTTTCTCTGGCGGGAGGGCCGAAAATGAGCAGTTCTTC. As protein: CASSFSGGRAENEQFF.

DNA of the CDR3: TGTGCCACCAGTGAAGCAGGGTGGGAGACCCAGTACTTC. This gives the protein CATSEAGWETQYF. The chain uses TRBV24-1 and TRBJ2-5; TRBD1 might be the D (5 bases). V lost 4 bases, J lost 5 bases, and 10 bases lay in between. The germline gives CDR1 KGHDR, CDR2 SFDVKD. The CDR3 covers 13 residues.

The chain has TRBV4-2 and TRBJ2-7; TRBD1 aligns across 7 bases. Looked up from germline, CDR1 is LGHNA and CDR2 is YNFKEQ. V lost 4 bases, J lost 3 bases, and 9 bases stayed unmatched. CDR3 length: 15 amino acids. The CDR3 protein is CASSRAGTVSYEQYF. The DNA of the CDR3 is TGTGCCAGCAGCCGGGCCGGGACAGTAAGCTACGAGCAGTACTTC.

This clonotype was found a few times. The chain has TRBV20-1 and TRBJ2-1; tentative D call: TRBD2 (6 bases). V was cut by 0 bases and J by 6 bases, with 18 bases left in between. The CDR3 covers 16 residues. The germline gives CDR1 DFQATT, CDR2 SNEGSKA (reference sequence). This CDR3 reads CSARDWDGSGVNEQFF. The CDR3 nucleotides read TGCAGTGCTAGAGATTGGGACGGGAGTGGAGTCAATGAGCAGTTCTTC.

The V and J genes are TRBV18 and TRBJ2-7; TRBD1 aligns across 8 bases. The CDR3 length is 15 residues. Germline values: CDR1 KGHSH, CDR2 LQKENI. With 0 bases clipped from V and 6 bases from J, the junction kept 7 bases outside the gene matches. CDR3 sequence reads: CASSPPGQERSEQYF. The CDR3 DNA reads as TGTGCCAGCTCACCACCGGGACAGGAAAGGAGCGAGCAGTACTTC.

V is TRBV2 and J is TRBJ2-1; tentative D call: TRBD1 (6 bases). The CDR3 has 12 amino acids. Trimming stripped 6 bases from V and 9 bases from J, with 12 bases between. Germline CDR1 is SNHLY and CDR2 is FYNNEI. The CDR3 DNA follows: TGTGCCAGCAGACTACAGGGCAGTGAGCAGTTCTTC. The encoded protein is CASRLQGSEQFF.

This sequence joins TRBV7-2 and TRBJ2-7; TRBD2 is a possible D gene (6 bases). Germline values: CDR1 SGHTA, CDR2 FQGNSA. The CDR3 is 15 residues long. The germline V and J ends were trimmed by 1 base and 2 bases, with 12 bases remaining between them. The CDR3 DNA sequence: TGTGCCAGCAGCTTAGAACGAGGAGGGGCCTACGAGCAGTACTTC. It translates to CASSLERGGAYEQYF.

The V and J genes are TRBV20-1 and TRBJ2-1; 11 bases line up with TRBD2. The CDR3 consists of 16 residues. The trim removed 4 bases at V and 4 bases at J, leaving 9 bases unmatched. Germline V gene lookup returns CDR1 DFQATT and CDR2 SNEGSKA (reference sequence). CDR3 loop: CSANPLAGGEYNEQFF. The CDR3 bases are TGCAGTGCTAACCCCTTAGCGGGAGGGGAATACAATGAGCAGTTCTTC.

V is TRBV29-1 and J is TRBJ2-2; D is unresolved. CDR3 size: 14 residues. Between the trimmed V and J ends, which lost 4 bases and 2 bases, there was a span of 11 bases. Germline V gene data show CDR1 as SQVTM and CDR2 as ANQGSEA. CDR3 nucleotide sequence: TGCAGCGTTGCCCTACGGCCTAACACCGGGGAGCTGTTTTTT. It yields the protein CSVALRPNTGELFF.

The rearrangement links TRBV20-1 to TRBJ2-3; 9 bases fit TRBD1. CDR3 length: 14 amino acids. In germline, CDR1 is DFQATT, CDR2 SNEGSKA (reference sequence). Trimming removed 2 bases from V and 2 bases from J; junction bases left unmatched: 2. The chain's CDR3 is CSARRTGVTDTQYF. The CDR3 DNA is TGCAGTGCTAGAAGGACAGGGGTCACAGATACGCAGTATTTT.

V and J are TRBV20-1 and TRBJ2-1; 12 bases fit TRBD2. Per germline, CDR1 DFQATT and CDR2 SNEGSKA (reference sequence). The CDR3 loop spans 14 amino acids. Trimming removed 5 bases from V and 9 bases from J; junction bases left unmatched: 8. The CDR3 spells CSASTSGGPGEQFF. The CDR3 DNA reads TGCAGTGCTTCGACTAGCGGGGGCCCAGGTGAGCAGTTCTTC.

In regard to this clonotype: Given a much more abundant clone one base away, this may be a read error. For the CDR3, the DNA is TGTGCCATCAGCGGACAGGGGCCGACAGATACGCAGTATTTT. Translation: CAISGQGPTDTQYF. The chain uses TRBV10-3 and TRBJ2-3; TRBD1 aligns across 9 bases. The length of the CDR3 is 14 residues. Germline V lookup: CDR1 ENHRY, CDR2 SYGVKD. Trimming cost V 6 bases and J 3 bases; bases outside gene matches: 4.

This clonotype has only a few counts. This chain connects TRBV5-1 to TRBJ2-7; weak D call: TRBD1 (5 bases). CDR1 is SGHRS and CDR2 is YFSETQ in the germline V gene. Between the trimmed V and J ends, which lost 0 bases and 5 bases, there was a span of 15 bases. This CDR3 region has 15 residues. This CDR3 reads CASSLEPGRYDEQYF. The CDR3 DNA reads as TGCGCCAGCAGCTTGGAACCAGGGCGGTACGACGAGCAGTACTTC.

The chain employs TRBV6-5 and TRBJ2-1; maybe TRBD2 (7 bases). The germline V gene encodes CDR1 MNHEY and CDR2 SVGAGI. The CDR3 is made up of 16 amino acids. The V end lost 4 bases, the J end lost 7 bases, and 20 bases lay between the germline ends. CDR3 nucleotides: TGTGCCAGCAGTTCCCCCGGGGGGCGCGCTAGGAATGAGCAGTTCTTC. It is translated as CASSSPGGRARNEQFF.

The rearrangement joins TRBV12-3 or TRBV12-4 to TRBJ1-5; D uncertain. V gave up 3 bases and J gave up 2 bases, with 20 bases separating them. There are 18 residues in the CDR3. The CDR3 loop is CASSFNPAGTGGNQPQHF. CDR3 bases: TGTGCCAGCAGTTTTAATCCCGCGGGCACCGGGGGCAATCAGCCCCAGCATTTT.

This rearrangement joins TRBV7-2 to TRBJ2-5; D gene uncertain. The CDR3 spans 14 residues. Trimming stripped 2 bases from V and 1 base from J, with 8 bases between. Germline CDR1 and CDR2: SGHTA and FQGNSA. The CDR3 spells CASSLSTVQETQYF. The CDR3 DNA reads TGTGCCAGCAGCTTAAGTACGGTCCAAGAGACCCAGTACTTC.

This clonotype was seen a few times. This chain uses TRBV12-3 or TRBV12-4 with TRBJ2-1; the match to TRBD2 covers 8 bases. This CDR3 is 16 amino acids long. The V gene end was trimmed by 3 bases and the J gene end by 13 bases; junction bases not matched to a gene: 17. CDR3 DNA sequence: TGTGCCAGCAGTTTTTTCCTCCGGCTAGCGGGCGGGGGCCAGTTCTTC. This gives the protein CASSFFLRLAGGGQFF.

Turning to this clonotype: Its ends do not fully match the called genes, so a read error is possible. For the CDR3, the DNA is TGTGCCAGCAGTTTCCCAGGGGACTCCTACGGGCAGTACTTC. Translated, it gives CASSFPGDSYGQYF. The chain couples TRBV28 to TRBJ2-7; either TRBD1 or TRBD2 may supply D (6 bases each). Germline lookup yields CDR1 MDHEN and CDR2 SYDVKM. The CDR3 contains 14 residues.

The chain uses TRBV3-1 and TRBJ1-5; no clear D. Trimming stripped 2 bases from V and 2 bases from J, with 10 bases between. The CDR3 runs 15 residues. Germline V gene data show CDR1 as LGHDT and CDR2 as YNNKEL (reference sequence). DNA of the CDR3: TGTGCCAGCAGCCAACGGGTTGGGCGCAATCAGCCCCAGCATTTT. Translated, it gives CASSQRVGRNQPQHF.

This clonotype was seen many times. V and J are TRBV28 and TRBJ1-2; the D is unclear. Looked up from germline, CDR1 is MDHEN and CDR2 is SYDVKM. V was trimmed by 6 bases and J by 4 bases, leaving 9 bases between them. The CDR3 loop spans 12 amino acids. The CDR3 spells CASSFRGYGYTF. In DNA form, the CDR3 reads TGTGCCAGCAGCTTCCGGGGCTATGGCTACACCTTC.

A few counts support this clonotype. The chain carries TRBV28 and TRBJ1-2, with D unclear. Looked up from germline, CDR1 is MDHEN and CDR2 is SYDVKM. Trimming left V 6 bases short and J 0 bases short, with 5 bases between. CDR3 length: 12 amino acids. This CDR3 reads CASSTTNYGYTF. The CDR3 region has the DNA TGTGCCAGCAGCACAACTAACTATGGCTACACCTTC.

The rearrangement joins TRBV5-1 to TRBJ1-3; D uncertain. Germline CDR1 and CDR2: SGHRS and YFSETQ. Trimming took off 3 bases at V and 1 base at J, with 14 bases between the two ends. The CDR3 is 16 amino acids. CDR3 sequence: CASSSATATSGNTIYF. The DNA of the CDR3 is TGCGCCAGCAGCTCCGCGACGGCGACTTCTGGAAACACCATATATTTT.